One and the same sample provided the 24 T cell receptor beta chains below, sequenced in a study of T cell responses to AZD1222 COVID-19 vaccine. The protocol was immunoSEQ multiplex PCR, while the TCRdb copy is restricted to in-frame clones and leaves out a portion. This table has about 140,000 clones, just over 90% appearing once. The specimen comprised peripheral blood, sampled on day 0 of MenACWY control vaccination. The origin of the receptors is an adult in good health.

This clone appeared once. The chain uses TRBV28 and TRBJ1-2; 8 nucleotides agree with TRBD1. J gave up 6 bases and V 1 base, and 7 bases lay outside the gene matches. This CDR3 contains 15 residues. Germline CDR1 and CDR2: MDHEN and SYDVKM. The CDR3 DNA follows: TGTGCCAGCAGTTTATCCGGACAGGGAGGGGATGGCTACACCTTC. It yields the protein CASSLSGQGGDGYTF.

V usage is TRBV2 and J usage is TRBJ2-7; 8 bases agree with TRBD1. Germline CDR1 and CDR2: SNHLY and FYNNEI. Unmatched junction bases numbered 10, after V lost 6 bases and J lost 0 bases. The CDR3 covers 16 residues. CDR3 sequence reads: CASSLSPDRASYEQYF. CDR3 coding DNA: TGTGCCAGCAGCCTTTCCCCGGACAGGGCCTCCTACGAGCAGTACTTC.

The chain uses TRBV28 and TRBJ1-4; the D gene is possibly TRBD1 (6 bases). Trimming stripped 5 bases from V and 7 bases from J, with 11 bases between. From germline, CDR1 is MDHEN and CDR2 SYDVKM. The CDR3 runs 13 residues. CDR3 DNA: TGTGCCAGCAGTGAGACAGGTGGTGAAAAACTGTTTTTT. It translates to CASSETGGEKLFF.

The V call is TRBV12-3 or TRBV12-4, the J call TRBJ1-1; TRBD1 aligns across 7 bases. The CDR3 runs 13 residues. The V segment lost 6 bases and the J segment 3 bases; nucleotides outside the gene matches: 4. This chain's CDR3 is CASSATGDTEAFF. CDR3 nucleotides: TGTGCCAGCAGCGCCACAGGGGACACTGAAGCTTTCTTT.

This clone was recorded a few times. The CDR3 spells CASRLGQLNQPQHF. CDR3 bases: TGTGCCAGCAGACTAGGACAGCTTAATCAGCCCCAGCATTTT. This chain links TRBV28 with TRBJ1-5; the D gene is possibly TRBD1 (6 bases). Trimming removed 6 bases from V and 4 bases from J, with 13 bases in between. The germline V gene encodes CDR1 MDHEN and CDR2 SYDVKM. The CDR3 has 14 residues.

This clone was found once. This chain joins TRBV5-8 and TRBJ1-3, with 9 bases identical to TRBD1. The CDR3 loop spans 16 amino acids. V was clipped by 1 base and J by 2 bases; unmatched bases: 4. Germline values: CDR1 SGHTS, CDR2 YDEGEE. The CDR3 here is CASSLRDRVTGNTIYF. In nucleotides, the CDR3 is TGTGCCAGCAGCTTGCGGGACAGGGTTACTGGAAACACCATATATTTT.

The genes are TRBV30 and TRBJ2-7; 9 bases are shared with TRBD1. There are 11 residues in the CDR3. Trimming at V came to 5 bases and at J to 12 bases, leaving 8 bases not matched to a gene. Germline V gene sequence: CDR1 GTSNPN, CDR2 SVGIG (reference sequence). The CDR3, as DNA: TGTGCCTGGGGAGGGACAGGGCGCGTGTACTTC. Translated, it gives CAWGGTGRVYF.

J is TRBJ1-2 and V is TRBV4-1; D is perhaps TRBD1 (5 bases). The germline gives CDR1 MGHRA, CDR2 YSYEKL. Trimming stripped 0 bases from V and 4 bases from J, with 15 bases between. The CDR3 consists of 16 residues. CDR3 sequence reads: CASSQEVGQGVYGYTF. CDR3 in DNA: TGCGCCAGCAGCCAAGAGGTCGGGCAGGGCGTCTATGGCTACACCTTC.

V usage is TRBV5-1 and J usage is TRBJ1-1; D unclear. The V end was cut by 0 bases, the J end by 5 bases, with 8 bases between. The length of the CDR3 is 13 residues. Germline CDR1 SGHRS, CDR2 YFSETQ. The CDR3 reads CASSLAGKTEAFF. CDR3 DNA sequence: TGCGCCAGCAGCTTGGCGGGGAAAACTGAAGCTTTCTTT.

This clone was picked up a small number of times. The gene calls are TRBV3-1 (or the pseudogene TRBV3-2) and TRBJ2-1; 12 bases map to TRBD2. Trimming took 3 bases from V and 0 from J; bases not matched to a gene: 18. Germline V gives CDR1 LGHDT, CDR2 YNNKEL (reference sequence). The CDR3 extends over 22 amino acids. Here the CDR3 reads CASSHPGGGTSGPRSSYNEQFF. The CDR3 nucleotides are TGTGCCAGCAGCCACCCCGGGGGCGGGACTAGCGGGCCACGGAGCTCCTACAATGAGCAGTTCTTC.

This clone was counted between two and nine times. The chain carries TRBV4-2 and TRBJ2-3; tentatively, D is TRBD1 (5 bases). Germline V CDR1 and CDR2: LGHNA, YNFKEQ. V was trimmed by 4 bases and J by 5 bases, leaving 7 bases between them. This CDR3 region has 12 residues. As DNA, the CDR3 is TGTGCCAGCAGCCCCGACAGAGATACGCAGTATTTT. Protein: CASSPDRDTQYF.

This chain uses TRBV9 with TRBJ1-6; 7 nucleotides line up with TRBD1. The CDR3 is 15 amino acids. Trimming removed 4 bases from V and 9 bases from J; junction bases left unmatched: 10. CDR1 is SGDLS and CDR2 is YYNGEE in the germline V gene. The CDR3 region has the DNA TGTGCCAGCAGCCCAGAGGGACAGTTGCGTTCACCCCTCCACTTT. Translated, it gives CASSPEGQLRSPLHF. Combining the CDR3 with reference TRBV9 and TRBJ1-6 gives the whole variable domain DSGVTQTPKHLITATGQRVTLRCSPRSGDLSVYWYQQSLDQGLQFLIQYYNGEERAKGNILERFSAQQFPDLHSELNLSSLELGDSALYFCASSPEGQLRSPLHFGNGTRLTVT.

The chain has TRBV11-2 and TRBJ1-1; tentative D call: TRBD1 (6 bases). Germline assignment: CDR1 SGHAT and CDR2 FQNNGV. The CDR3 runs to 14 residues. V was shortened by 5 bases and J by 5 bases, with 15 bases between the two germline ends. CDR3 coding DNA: TGTGCCAGCAGCCCTAGGGGGGCTTGGACTGAAGCTTTCTTT. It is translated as CASSPRGAWTEAFF.

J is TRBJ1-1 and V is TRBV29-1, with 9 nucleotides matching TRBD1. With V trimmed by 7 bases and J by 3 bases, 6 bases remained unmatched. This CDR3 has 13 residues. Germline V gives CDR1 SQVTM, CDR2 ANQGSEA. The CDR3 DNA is TGCAGCGCCGGGGGACAGGGTTACACTGAAGCTTTCTTT. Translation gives CSAGGQGYTEAFF.

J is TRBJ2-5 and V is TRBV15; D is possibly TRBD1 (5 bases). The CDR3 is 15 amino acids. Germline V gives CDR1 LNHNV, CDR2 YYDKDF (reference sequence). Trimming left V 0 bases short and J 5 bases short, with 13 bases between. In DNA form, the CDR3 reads TGTGCCACCAGCAGAGATCCCCAGGGTCGGGAGACCCAGTACTTC. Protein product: CATSRDPQGRETQYF.

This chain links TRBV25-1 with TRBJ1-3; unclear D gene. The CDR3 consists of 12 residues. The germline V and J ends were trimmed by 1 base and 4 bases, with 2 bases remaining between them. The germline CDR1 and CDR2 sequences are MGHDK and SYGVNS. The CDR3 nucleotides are TGTGCCAGCAGTGAATGGGGAAACACCATATATTTT. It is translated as CASSEWGNTIYF.

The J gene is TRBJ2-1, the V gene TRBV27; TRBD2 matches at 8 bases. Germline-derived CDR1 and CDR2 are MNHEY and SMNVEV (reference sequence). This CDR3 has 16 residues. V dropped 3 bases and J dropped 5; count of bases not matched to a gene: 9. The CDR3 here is CASSFLLAGGNNEQFF. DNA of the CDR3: TGTGCCAGCAGTTTCCTTCTGGCGGGAGGCAACAATGAGCAGTTCTTC.

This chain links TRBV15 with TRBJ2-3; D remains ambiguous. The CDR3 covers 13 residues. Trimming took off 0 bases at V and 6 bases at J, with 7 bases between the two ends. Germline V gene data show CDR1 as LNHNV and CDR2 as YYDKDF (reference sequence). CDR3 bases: TGTGCCACCAGCAGAGACGTGAGGGATACGCAGTATTTT. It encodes CATSRDVRDTQYF.

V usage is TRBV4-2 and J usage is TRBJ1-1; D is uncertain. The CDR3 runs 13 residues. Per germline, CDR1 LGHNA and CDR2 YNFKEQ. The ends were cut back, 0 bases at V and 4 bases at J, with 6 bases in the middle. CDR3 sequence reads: CASSQDLGTEAFF. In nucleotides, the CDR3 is TGTGCCAGCAGCCAAGATCTCGGCACTGAAGCTTTCTTT.

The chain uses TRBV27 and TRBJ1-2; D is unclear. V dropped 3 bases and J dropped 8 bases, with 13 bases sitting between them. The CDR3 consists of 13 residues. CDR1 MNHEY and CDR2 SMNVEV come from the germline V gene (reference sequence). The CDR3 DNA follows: TGTGCCAGCAGTTTCACCGGCCATAGAGGCTACACCTTC. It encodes CASSFTGHRGYTF.

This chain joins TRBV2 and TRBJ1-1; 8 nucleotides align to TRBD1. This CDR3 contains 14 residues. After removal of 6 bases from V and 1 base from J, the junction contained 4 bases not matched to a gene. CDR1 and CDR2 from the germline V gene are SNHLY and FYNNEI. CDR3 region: CASRRQGRNTEAFF. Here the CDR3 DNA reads TGTGCCAGCAGACGACAGGGGCGGAACACTGAAGCTTTCTTT.

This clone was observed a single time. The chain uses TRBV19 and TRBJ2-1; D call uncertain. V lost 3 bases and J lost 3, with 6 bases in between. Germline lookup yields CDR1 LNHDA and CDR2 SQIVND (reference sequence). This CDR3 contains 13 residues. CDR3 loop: CASSISHYNEQFF. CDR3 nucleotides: TGTGCCAGTAGTATTAGCCACTACAATGAGCAGTTCTTC. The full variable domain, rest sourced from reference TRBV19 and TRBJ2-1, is DGGITQSPKYLFRKEGQNVTLSCEQNLNHDAMYWYRQDPGQGLRLIYYSQIVNDFQKGDIAEGYSVSREKKESFPLTVTSAQKNPTAFYLCASSISHYNEQFFGPGTRLTVL.

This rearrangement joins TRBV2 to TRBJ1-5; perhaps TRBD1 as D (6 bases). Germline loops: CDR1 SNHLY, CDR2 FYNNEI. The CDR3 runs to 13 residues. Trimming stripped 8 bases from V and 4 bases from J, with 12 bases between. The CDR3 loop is CASGGQANQPQHF. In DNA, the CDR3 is TGTGCCAGCGGGGGACAAGCAAATCAGCCCCAGCATTTT.

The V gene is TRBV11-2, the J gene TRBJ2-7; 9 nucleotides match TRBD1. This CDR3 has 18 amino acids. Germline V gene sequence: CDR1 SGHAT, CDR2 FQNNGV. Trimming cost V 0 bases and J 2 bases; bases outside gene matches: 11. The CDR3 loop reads CASSLEVTRTGAPYEQYF. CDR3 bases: TGTGCCAGCAGCTTAGAAGTTACCCGGACAGGGGCTCCCTACGAGCAGTACTTC.